This T cell receptor beta chain derives from a study of graft-versus-host responses after intestinal transplantation. Study-wide context: All recipients were transplanted with multivisceral, liver-intestinal, or isolated intestinal grafts. Once they had received anti-thymocyte globulin induction, all recipients took tacrolimus and steroids for approximately three years.

TCRdb's copy holds only in-frame clones and misses some; the assay was immunoSEQ multiplex PCR. In the table there are around 25,000 clones, 70% to 90% of which are singletons. Trimming cost V 4 bases and J 2 bases, with 14 bases left between them. This CDR3 comprises 15 residues. CDR1 is SGHNT, CDR2 YYREEE, per germline (reference sequence). This clone has only one observation. Material: PBMCs, obtained around 28 days after intestinal transplant. The source of this sequence is a human patient who received an intestinal transplant, so some T cells may come from the graft donor. This sequence joins TRBV5-4 and TRBJ2-3; D is possibly TRBD2 (6 bases). CDR3 bases: TGTGCCAGCAGCCGCTGGAGGGATATCACAGATACGCAGTATTTT. This encodes CASSRWRDITDTQYF.